The 7 T cell receptor beta chains reported below all come from one sample, sequenced in a study of T cell changes during pregnancy in multiple sclerosis. TCRdb's table, derived via immunoSEQ multiplex PCR, lists solely in-frame clones and lacks some. The sample yields tens of thousands of clones, approximately 89% seen once. The sequenced sample was CD4+ T cells from peripheral blood mononuclear cells, obtained in the first trimester of pregnancy. These receptors were taken from a female donor with multiple sclerosis, enrolled in a pregnancy study.

The V and J genes are TRBV7-2 and TRBJ2-5, with TRBD1 identical over 7 bases. Germline CDR1 reads SGHTA; CDR2 reads FQGNSA. The CDR3 is made up of 15 amino acids. Trimming cost V 4 bases and J 1 base; bases outside gene matches: 6. The CDR3 sequence is CASSSLTGRQETQYF. In DNA form, the CDR3 reads TGTGCCAGCAGCTCGTTGACAGGGCGCCAAGAGACCCAGTACTTC.

This CDR3 is CASKGQAATEAFF. CDR3 nucleotide sequence: TGCGCCAGCAAGGGACAGGCGGCCACTGAAGCTTTCTTT. This rearrangement joins TRBV10-2 to TRBJ1-1; 8 nucleotides agree with TRBD1. The V gene's germline CDR1 is WSHSY and CDR2 SAAADI. V shed 7 bases and J 4 bases; nucleotides not matched to a gene: 5. This CDR3 is 13 amino acids long.

The rearrangement uses TRBV2 and TRBJ2-5; 8 bases fit TRBD1. CDR1 is SNHLY, CDR2 FYNNEI, per germline. The CDR3 has 15 residues. V was pared by 6 bases and J by 2 bases, with 8 bases of the junction left unmatched. CDR3 in DNA: TGTGCCAGCAGCGGACAGGGCTACTTTCAAGAGACCCAGTACTTC. Protein product: CASSGQGYFQETQYF.

The rearrangement links TRBV7-3 to TRBJ2-1, with 8 nucleotides matching TRBD2. The CDR3 runs to 15 residues. Trimming at V came to 2 bases and at J to 7 bases, leaving 7 bases not matched to a gene. CDR1 and CDR2 from the germline V gene are SGHTA and FQGTGA. In DNA form, the CDR3 reads TGTGCCAGCAGCTTATTAACGGGAGGGCATAATGAGCAGTTCTTC. Translated: CASSLLTGGHNEQFF.

The J gene is TRBJ1-4, the V gene TRBV5-4; D is uncertain. Germline loops: CDR1 SGHNT, CDR2 YYREEE (reference sequence). Trimming left V 4 bases short and J 0 bases short, with 7 bases between. The CDR3 consists of 14 residues. The chain's CDR3 is CASSQRATNEKLFF. In DNA, the CDR3 is TGTGCCAGCAGCCAACGGGCAACTAATGAAAAACTGTTTTTT.

The CDR3 DNA reads TGTGCCAGCAGCGTGAACGTGGCAGGGGGCTCCTATAATTCACCCCTCCACTTT. This codes for CASSVNVAGGSYNSPLHF. V and J are TRBV5-6 and TRBJ1-6; 7 nucleotides line up with TRBD1. The V gene end was trimmed by 4 bases and the J gene end by 0 bases; junction bases not matched to a gene: 10. The CDR3 extends over 18 amino acids. Looked up from germline, CDR1 is SGHDT and CDR2 is YYEEEE.

This clone was counted a single time. V and J are TRBV6-5 and TRBJ2-7, with D possibly TRBD1 on 6 matching bases. V lost 2 bases and J lost 0, with 8 bases in between. The CDR3 sequence is 14 residues long. Germline V gene data show CDR1 as MNHEY and CDR2 as SVGAGI. CDR3 sequence reads: CASSYRDNSYEQYF. DNA of the CDR3: TGTGCCAGCAGTTACCGGGACAACTCCTACGAGCAGTACTTC.